This T cell receptor (beta chain) appears in the sequencing data of a study of T-cell memory formation after mild COVID-19 (dated by TCRdb to the early 2020s). Background for the entire study: TCR sequence clusters from the two donors were largely donor specific. In a couple of donors, T-cell clones that expanded and contracted after mild COVID-19 were tracked by sequencing TCRalpha and TCRbeta repertoires over time. Two young, previously healthy adult volunteers made up the cohort, one male and one female. Overall study results and their limits: The study included only a couple of mild cases, and larger cohorts that include severe cases with pre-infection samples were judged to be necessary. Some responding clones were detected in pre-infection memory, suggesting pre-existing cross-reactive memory T cells joined the SARS-CoV-2 response. SARS-CoV-2 specificity was not confirmed for the second-wave clones peaking on day 37. Balanced CD4/CD8 phenotypes were observed for clones contracting from day 15 to 85, whereas a bias towards CD4+ was observed for a second wave of clones expanding from day 15 to 37. Contracting CD4+ clones appeared mostly in the CM and EM memory subsets, whereas CD8+ clones were enriched in EMRA.

The trim is 1 base for V and 3 bases for J, with a gap of 7 bases between the germline ends. Per the germline V gene, SGHRS is the CDR1 and YFSETQ is the CDR2. Reading from cysteine to phenylalanine, the CDR3 counts 13 amino acids. CDR3 DNA is the only sequence kept; it has 39 bases, read in frame from the first base. Ficoll-Paque density gradient centrifugation was the method used to isolate PBMCs. Turning to this clonotype: Its antigen is unknown. Base qualities are not provided; no much larger clone lies one nucleotide away.

TCRdb shows the sequencer as Illumina NovaSeq 6000. Using 5'RACE with constant-segment primers, TCRalpha and TCRbeta cDNA libraries were constructed, with sample barcodes and unique molecular identifiers added in the process. Trizol reagent was used to extract RNA from every sample. The libraries were amplified in two PCR steps, and the second step added a second sample barcode and Illumina TruSeq adapters. The libraries were sequenced on an Illumina NovaSeq using 2 x 150 bp paired-end reads. The study's processing was this. Reads were demultiplexed and collapsed into UMI-guided consensus sequences with migec v1.2.7. With mixcr v2.1.11, UMI consensuses were aligned to TRA and TRB V and J templates and assembled into clonotypes. Clonotypes were classified as expanded or contracted when called significant by both edgeR and NoisET, with noise models trained on biological replicates. For edgeR calls, the thresholds were a false discovery rate-adjusted p below 0.01 and a log2 fold-change of 1. As an exploratory analysis of dynamics, PCA with hierarchical clustering was applied to max-normalized trajectories of the 1000 most abundant clonotypes. The CD4 or CD8 phenotype of responding clones was assigned using the separately sequenced CD4+ and CD8+ repertoires. Starting from the raw public reads, TCRdb applied fastp trimming at Q25, assembled clones with MiXCR and retained in-frame beta chains. A single entry per CDR3 protein holds the most common genes and DNA from its merged rows. The V and J calls come from TCRdb's annotation, not from the publication. The sample has around 410,000 distinct CDR3 sequences on record, about 25% of them singletons. The ten largest clones represent 10% to 15% of the sample.

This TCR was recovered from an adult woman who had mild COVID-19 (a few samples of this study predate the infection). The sample titles of this study are shuffled in the database, so cell type and time point are left out; the donor was told from shared clones. The sequenced sample was PBMCs or a T cell subset sorted from them (not recorded which). The chain was built from TRBV5-1 and TRBJ2-5; the D gene assignment is ambiguous. The CDR3: CASSLIVKETQYF. The bases are TGCGCCAGCAGCTTGATCGTGAAAGAGACCCAGTACTTC. Extended through the reference TRBV5-1 and TRBJ2-5 proteins, this CDR3 yields the full variable domain: KAGVTQTPRYLIKTRGQQVTLSCSPISGHRSVSWYQQTPGQGLQFLFEYFSETQRNKGNFPGRFSGRQFSNSRSEMNVSTLELGDSALYLCASSLIVKETQYFGPGTRLLVL.